This T cell receptor (beta chain) was obtained from a study of blood T cell repertoires in COVID-19. Study-wide background: Sites in the United States, Italy and Spain provided acute and convalescent COVID-19 samples. PBMCs, B-cell-depleted T cells, or T cells were the source of the cDNA or gDNA that made up the material.

The count of this clone is one. Original handling: Amplification of reference gene primers provided the estimated nucleated cell counts. Clones were read by immunoSEQ multiplex PCR, and TCRdb kept only the in-frame ones, dropping some. The V and J calls and clone size are taken from that table; D and trimming were inferred from the DNA. The sample shows hundreds of thousands of clones, around four fifths of them seen only once. Material for sequencing was peripheral blood. The receptor comes from a woman between 45 and 60 years old with active or convalescent COVID-19.

CDR3 sequence reads: CASSLDRARRAEAFF. The CDR3, as DNA: TGTGCCAGCAGCCTGGACAGGGCCCGCCGGGCTGAAGCTTTCTTT. The rearrangement uses TRBV7-9 and TRBJ1-1; 8 positions match TRBD1. This CDR3 region has 15 residues. The J segment lost 6 bases and the V segment lost 5 bases, leaving 11 bases of the junction unmatched. Germline CDR1 SEHNR, CDR2 FQNEAQ (reference sequence).